The clone carrying this TCR beta chain showed up many times. Its antigen is not identified. The CDR3 totals 14 residues. The V and J ends lost 2 bases and 5 bases, in that order; junction bases with no gene match: 6. The germline V gene encodes CDR1 DFQATT and CDR2 SNEGSKA (reference sequence). A single record per CDR3 protein comes from TCRdb applying MiXCR to the 5' RACE reads. The repertoire consists of over 60,000 distinct CDR3 sequences, with about 5% occurring once and the leading ten covering over 2%. The data belong to a study of CD8 T cells in ankylosing spondylitis. Study observations and caveats: Made up of roughly 8 highly homologous variants, a TCR beta motif appeared characteristic of ankylosing spondylitis blood. Reportedly, disease-linked clones are significantly enriched in ankylosing spondylitis patients' matched synovial fluid.

The TCR sequence derives from a male donor with ankylosing spondylitis or in good health (not recorded which). The chain is built from TRBV20-1 and TRBJ2-7; 10 bases are a match to TRBD1. The source material was blood, either unsorted or a sorted T cell fraction (not recorded which). This chain's CDR3 is CSARPDRGRNEQYF. In nucleotides, the CDR3 is TGCAGTGCTAGACCTGACAGGGGGCGCAACGAGCAGTACTTC.